This T cell receptor beta chain was recovered during a study of T cells in tuberculosis. Study at large: CD1B tetramers identified T cells specific for mycobacterial lipid GMM.

The CDR3 is 13 amino acids. The germline V and J ends were trimmed by 1 base and 7 bases, with 11 bases remaining between them. Germline assignment: CDR1 SGDLS and CDR2 YYNGEE. Libraries were prepared by immunoSEQ multiplex PCR; TCRdb keeps only in-frame clonotypes and omits some of them. The table includes tens of thousands of clones, approximately 94% detected once. A note on this clone: Its antigen is not identified.

Each clinical donor contributed on average roughly 92,000 T cells from unsorted cryopreserved PBMC. Study-wide findings and caveats: GMM-specific TCRs were nearer to active tuberculosis alpha repertoires, suggesting expansion. Selection depended on which cryopreserved specimens were available.

Material: PBMCs. The sequence came from a donor aged 5-35 years with latent tuberculosis or without tuberculosis infection. Some clones in this sample may be carry-over from other donors' samples. This sequence joins TRBV9 and TRBJ2-5, with D possibly being TRBD2 (6 bases). As DNA, the CDR3 is TGTGCCAGCAGCGTAAGGGAGGTGGGGACCCAGTACTTC. This sequence encodes CASSVREVGTQYF.